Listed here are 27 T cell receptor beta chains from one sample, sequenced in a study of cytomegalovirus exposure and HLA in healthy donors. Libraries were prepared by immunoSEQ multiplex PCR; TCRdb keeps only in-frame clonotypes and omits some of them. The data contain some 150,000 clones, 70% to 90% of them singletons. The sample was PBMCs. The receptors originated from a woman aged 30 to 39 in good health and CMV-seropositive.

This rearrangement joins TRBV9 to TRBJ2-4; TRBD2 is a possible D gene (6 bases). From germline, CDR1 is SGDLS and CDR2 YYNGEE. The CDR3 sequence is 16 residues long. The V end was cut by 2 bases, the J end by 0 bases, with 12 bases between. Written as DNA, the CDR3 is TGTGCCAGCAGCGTGGGAGGACCGTTAGCCAAAAACATTCAGTACTTC. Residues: CASSVGGPLAKNIQYF.

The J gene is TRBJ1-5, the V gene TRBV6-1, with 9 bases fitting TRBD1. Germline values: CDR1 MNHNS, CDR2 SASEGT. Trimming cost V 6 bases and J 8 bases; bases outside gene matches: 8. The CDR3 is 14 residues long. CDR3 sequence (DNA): TGTGCCAGCAGCGAAACAGGGGGCATTAAGCCCCAGCATTTT. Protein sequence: CASSETGGIKPQHF.

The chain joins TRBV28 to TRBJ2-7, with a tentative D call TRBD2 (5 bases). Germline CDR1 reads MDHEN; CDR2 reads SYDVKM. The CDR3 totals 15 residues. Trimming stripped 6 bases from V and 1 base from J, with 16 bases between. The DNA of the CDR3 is TGTGCCAGCAGCCCCCCGGACTTACTTTCCTACGAGCAGTACTTC. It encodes CASSPPDLLSYEQYF.

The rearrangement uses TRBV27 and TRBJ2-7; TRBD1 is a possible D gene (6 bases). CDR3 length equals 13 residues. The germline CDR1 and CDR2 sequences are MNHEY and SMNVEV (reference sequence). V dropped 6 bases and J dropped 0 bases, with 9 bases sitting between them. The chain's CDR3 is CASRKGGSYEQYF. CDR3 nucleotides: TGTGCCAGCAGAAAAGGGGGCTCCTACGAGCAGTACTTC.

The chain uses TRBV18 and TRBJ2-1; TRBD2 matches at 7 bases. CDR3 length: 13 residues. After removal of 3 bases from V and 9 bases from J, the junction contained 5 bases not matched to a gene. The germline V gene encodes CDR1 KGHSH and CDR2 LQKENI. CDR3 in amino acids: CASSPGGIGEQFF. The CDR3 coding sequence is TGTGCCAGCTCACCGGGAGGGATCGGTGAGCAGTTCTTC.

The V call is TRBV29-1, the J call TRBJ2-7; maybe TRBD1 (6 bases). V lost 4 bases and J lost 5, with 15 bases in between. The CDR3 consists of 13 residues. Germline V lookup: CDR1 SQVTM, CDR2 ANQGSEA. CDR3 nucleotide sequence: TGCAGCGTTGGGGTGACAGGAGATGACGAGCAGTACTTC. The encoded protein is CSVGVTGDDEQYF.

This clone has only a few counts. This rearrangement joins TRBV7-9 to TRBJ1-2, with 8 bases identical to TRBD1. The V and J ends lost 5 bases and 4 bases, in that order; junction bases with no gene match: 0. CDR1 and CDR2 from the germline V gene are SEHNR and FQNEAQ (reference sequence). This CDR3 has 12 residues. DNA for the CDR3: TGTGCCAGCAGCGGACAGGGCTATGGCTACACCTTC. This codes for CASSGQGYGYTF.

CDR3 sequence reads: CASSQGRDRESYNEQFF. The CDR3, as DNA: TGTGCCAGCAGCCAAGGGAGGGACAGGGAATCCTACAATGAGCAGTTCTTC. V usage is TRBV4-2 and J usage is TRBJ2-1, with 9 bases lining up with TRBD1. CDR1 and CDR2 (germline): LGHNA, YNFKEQ. V lost 1 base and J lost 1; bases outside the gene matches: 5. There are 17 residues in the CDR3.

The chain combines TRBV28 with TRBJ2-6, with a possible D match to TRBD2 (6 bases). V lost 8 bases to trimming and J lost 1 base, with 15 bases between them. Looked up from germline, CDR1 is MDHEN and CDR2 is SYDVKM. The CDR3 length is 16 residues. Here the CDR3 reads CASRNLGGSGANVLTF. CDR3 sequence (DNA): TGTGCCAGCCGCAATCTGGGGGGTTCTGGGGCCAACGTCCTGACTTTC.

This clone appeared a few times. The CDR3 sequence is CASSLEAGAGYTF. DNA for the CDR3: TGTGCCAGCAGCTTGGAGGCAGGGGCCGGCTACACCTTC. The genes are TRBV5-6 and TRBJ1-2, with D possibly being TRBD1 (6 bases). The germline CDR1 and CDR2 sequences are SGHDT and YYEEEE. Trimming removed 0 bases from V and 8 bases from J, with 11 bases in between. CDR3 length: 13 amino acids.

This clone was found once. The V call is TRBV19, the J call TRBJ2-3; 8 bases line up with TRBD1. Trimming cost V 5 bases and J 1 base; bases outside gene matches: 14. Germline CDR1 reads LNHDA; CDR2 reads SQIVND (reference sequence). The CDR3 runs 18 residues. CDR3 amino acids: CASSGRATGADRTDTQYF. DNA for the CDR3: TGTGCCAGTAGTGGCCGGGCGACAGGGGCCGACCGCACAGATACGCAGTATTTT.

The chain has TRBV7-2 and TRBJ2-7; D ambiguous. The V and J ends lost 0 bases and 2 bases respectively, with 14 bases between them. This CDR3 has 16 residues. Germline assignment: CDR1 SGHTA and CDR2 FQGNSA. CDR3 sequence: CASSLATAFSPYEQYF. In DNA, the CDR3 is TGTGCCAGCAGCTTAGCCACAGCATTTTCCCCCTACGAGCAGTACTTC. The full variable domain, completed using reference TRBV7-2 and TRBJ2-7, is GAGVSQSPSNKVTEKGKDVELRCDPISGHTALYWYRQSLGQGLEFLIYFQGNSAPDKSGLPSDRFSAERTGGSVSTLTIQRTQQEDSAVYLCASSLATAFSPYEQYFGPGTRLTVT.

The CDR3 sequence: CASSFMTGGTEAFF. CDR3 nucleotide sequence: TGCGCCAGCAGCTTCATGACAGGGGGCACTGAAGCTTTCTTT. The chain couples TRBV5-1 to TRBJ1-1; 9 bases align to TRBD1. J lost 4 bases, V lost 2 bases, and 3 bases had no gene match. The germline CDR1 and CDR2 sequences are SGHRS and YFSETQ. The CDR3 length is 14 residues.

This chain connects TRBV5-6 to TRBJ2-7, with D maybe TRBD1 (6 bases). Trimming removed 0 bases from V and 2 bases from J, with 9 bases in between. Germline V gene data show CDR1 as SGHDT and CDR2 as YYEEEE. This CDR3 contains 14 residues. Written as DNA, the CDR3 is TGTGCCAGCAGCTTGGTGGACAGCCCCTACGAGCAGTACTTC. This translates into CASSLVDSPYEQYF.

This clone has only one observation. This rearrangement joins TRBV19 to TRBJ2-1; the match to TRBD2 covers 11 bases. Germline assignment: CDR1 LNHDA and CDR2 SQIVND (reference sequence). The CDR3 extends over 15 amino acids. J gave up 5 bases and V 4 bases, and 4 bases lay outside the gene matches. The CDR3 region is CASSRGLAVHNEQFF. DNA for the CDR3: TGTGCCAGTAGTAGGGGACTAGCGGTCCACAATGAGCAGTTCTTC.

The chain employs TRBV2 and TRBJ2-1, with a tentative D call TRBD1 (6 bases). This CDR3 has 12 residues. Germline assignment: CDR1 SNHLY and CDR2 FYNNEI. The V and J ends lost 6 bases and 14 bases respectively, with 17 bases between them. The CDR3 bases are TGTGCCAGCAGCCCCACAGGGAGAATGGAGTTCTTC. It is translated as CASSPTGRMEFF. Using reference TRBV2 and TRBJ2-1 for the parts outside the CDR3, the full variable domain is EPEVTQTPSHQVTQMGQEVILRCVPISNHLYFYWYRQILGQKVEFLVSFYNNEISEKSEIFDDQFSVERPDGSNFTLKIRSTKLEDSAMYFCASSPTGRMEFFGPGTRLTVL.

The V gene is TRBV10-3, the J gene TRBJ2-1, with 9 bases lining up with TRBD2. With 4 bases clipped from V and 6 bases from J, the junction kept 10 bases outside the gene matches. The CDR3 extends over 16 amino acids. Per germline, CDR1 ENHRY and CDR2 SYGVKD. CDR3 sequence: CAISAPGTSSTNEQFF. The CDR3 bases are TGTGCCATCAGTGCTCCTGGGACTAGCAGTACCAATGAGCAGTTCTTC.

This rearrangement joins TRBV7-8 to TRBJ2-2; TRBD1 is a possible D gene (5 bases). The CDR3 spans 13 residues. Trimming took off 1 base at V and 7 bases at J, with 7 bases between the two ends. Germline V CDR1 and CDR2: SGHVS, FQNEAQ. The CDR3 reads CASSLVQGGELFF. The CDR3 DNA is TGTGCCAGCAGCTTAGTGCAGGGCGGGGAGCTGTTTTTT.

The CDR3 spells CASSLPRGYGYTF. In DNA, the CDR3 is TGTGCCAGCAGCTTACCCAGGGGGTATGGCTACACCTTC. This sequence joins TRBV7-9 and TRBJ1-2; TRBD1 aligns across 7 bases. The germline V gene encodes CDR1 SEHNR and CDR2 FQNEAQ (reference sequence). The CDR3 is 13 residues long. After removal of 2 bases from V and 5 bases from J, the junction contained 2 bases not matched to a gene.

The CDR3 here is CASSLYESTGELFF. CDR3 nucleotide sequence: TGTGCCAGCAGCTTGTACGAGTCAACCGGGGAGCTGTTTTTT. V is TRBV5-4 and J is TRBJ2-2; D remains ambiguous. Germline V gene lookup returns CDR1 SGHNT and CDR2 YYREEE (reference sequence). CDR3 length equals 14 residues. The V and J ends lost 1 base and 5 bases respectively, with 9 bases between them.

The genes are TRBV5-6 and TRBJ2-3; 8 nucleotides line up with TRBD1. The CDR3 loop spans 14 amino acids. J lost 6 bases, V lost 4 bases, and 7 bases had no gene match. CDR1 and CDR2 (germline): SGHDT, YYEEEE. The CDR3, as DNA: TGTGCCAGCAGCCTTGGACAGGGCGGGGATACGCAGTATTTT. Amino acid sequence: CASSLGQGGDTQYF.

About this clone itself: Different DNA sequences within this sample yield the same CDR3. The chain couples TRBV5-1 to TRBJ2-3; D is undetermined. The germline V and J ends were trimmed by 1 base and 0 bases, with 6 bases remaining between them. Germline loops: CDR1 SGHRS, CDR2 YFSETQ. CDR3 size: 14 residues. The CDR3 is CASSLQVSTDTQYF. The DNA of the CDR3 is TGCGCCAGCAGCTTGCAGGTCAGCACAGATACGCAGTATTTT.

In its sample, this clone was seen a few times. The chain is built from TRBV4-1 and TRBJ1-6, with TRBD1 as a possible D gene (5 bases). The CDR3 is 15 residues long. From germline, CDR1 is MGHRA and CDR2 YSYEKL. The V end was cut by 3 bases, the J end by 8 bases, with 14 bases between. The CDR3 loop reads CASSHPAGGYSPLHF. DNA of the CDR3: TGCGCCAGCAGCCACCCAGCGGGGGGATATTCACCCCTCCACTTT.

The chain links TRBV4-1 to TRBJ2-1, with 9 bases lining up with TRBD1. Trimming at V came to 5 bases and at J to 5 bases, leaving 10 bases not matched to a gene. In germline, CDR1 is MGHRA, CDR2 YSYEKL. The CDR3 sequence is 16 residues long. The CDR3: CASSNPGQGTDNEQFF. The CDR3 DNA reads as TGCGCCAGCAGCAATCCGGGACAGGGTACAGACAATGAGCAGTTCTTC.

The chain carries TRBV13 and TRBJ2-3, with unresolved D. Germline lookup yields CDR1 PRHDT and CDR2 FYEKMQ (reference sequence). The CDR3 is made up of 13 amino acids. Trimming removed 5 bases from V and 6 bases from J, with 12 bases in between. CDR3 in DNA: TGTGCCAGCAGCCCTCGGAGTGTGGATACGCAGTATTTT. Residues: CASSPRSVDTQYF.

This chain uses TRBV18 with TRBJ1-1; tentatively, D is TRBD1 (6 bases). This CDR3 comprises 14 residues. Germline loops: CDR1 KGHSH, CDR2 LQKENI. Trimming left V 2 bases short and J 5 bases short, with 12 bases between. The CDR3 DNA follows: TGTGCCAGCTCACCAATTGGGGGCGGAACTGAAGCTTTCTTT. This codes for CASSPIGGGTEAFF.

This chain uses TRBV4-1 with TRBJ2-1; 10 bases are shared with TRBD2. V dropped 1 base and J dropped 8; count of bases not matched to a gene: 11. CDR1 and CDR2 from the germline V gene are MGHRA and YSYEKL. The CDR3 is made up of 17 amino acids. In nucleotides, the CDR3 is TGCGCCAGCAGCCAAGGGGGGTCTAGCGGGAGTCGCTATGAGCAGTTCTTC. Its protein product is CASSQGGSSGSRYEQFF.